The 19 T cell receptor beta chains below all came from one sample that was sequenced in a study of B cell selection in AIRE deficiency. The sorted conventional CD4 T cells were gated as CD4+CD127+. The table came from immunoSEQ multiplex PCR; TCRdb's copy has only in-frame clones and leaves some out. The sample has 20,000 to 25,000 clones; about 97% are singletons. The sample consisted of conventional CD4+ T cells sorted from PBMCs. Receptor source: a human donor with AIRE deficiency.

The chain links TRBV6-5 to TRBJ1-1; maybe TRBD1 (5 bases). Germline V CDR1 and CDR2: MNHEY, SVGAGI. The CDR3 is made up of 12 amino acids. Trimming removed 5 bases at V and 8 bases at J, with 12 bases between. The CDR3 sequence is CASSPTAGEAFF. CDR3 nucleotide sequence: TGTGCCAGCAGTCCGACAGCCGGCGAAGCTTTCTTT.

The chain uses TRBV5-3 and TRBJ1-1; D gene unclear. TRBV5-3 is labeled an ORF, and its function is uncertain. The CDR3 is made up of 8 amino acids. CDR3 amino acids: CANTEAFF. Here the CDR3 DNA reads TGTGCGAACACTGAAGCTTTCTTT.

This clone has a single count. In nucleotides, the CDR3 is TGTGCCATCGGCGGACTAGCGGGCTTAATGGATACGCAGTATTTT. Protein: CAIGGLAGLMDTQYF. V usage is TRBV10-3 and J usage is TRBJ2-3; the match to TRBD2 covers 11 bases. The CDR3 is 15 amino acids. Trimming cost V 8 bases and J 6 bases; bases outside gene matches: 10. Germline CDR1 reads ENHRY; CDR2 reads SYGVKD.

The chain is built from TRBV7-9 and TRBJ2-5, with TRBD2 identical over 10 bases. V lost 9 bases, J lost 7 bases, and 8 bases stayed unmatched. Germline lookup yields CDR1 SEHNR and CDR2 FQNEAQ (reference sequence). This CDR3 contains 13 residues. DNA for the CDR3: TGTGCCAGTCTAGCGGGAGAGGTGGGGACCCAGTACTTC. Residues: CASLAGEVGTQYF.

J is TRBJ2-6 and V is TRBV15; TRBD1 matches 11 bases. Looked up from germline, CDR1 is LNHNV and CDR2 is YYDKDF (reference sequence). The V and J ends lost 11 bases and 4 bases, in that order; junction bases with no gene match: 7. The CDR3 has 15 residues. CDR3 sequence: CACRTGGSGANVLTF. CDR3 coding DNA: TGTGCCTGTCGGACAGGGGGCAGCGGGGCCAACGTCCTGACTTTC.

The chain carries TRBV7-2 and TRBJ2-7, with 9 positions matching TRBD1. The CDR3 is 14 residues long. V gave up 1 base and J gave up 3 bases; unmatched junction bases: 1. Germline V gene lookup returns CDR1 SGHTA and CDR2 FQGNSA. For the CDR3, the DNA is TGTGCCAGCAGCTTAGGACAGGGGGGCTACGAGCAGTACTTC. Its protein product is CASSLGQGGYEQYF.

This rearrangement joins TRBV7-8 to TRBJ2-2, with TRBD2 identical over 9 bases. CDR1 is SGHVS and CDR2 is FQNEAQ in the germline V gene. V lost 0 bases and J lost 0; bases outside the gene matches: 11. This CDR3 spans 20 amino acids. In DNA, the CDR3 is TGTGCCAGCAGCTTAGCGCGGCTAGCGGGAAGATCTACGAACACCGGGGAGCTGTTTTTT. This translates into CASSLARLAGRSTNTGELFF. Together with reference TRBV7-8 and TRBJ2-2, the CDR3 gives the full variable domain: GAGVSQSPRYKVAKRGQDVALRCDPISGHVSLFWYQQALGQGPEFLTYFQNEAQLDKSGLPSDRFFAERPEGSVSTLKIQRTQQEDSAVYLCASSLARLAGRSTNTGELFFGEGSRLTVL.

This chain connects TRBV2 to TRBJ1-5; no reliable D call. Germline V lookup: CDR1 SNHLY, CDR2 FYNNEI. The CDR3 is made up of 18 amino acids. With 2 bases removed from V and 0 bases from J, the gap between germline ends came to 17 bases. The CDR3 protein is CASSEWVNSLYSNQPQHF. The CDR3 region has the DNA TGTGCCAGCAGTGAATGGGTCAACAGTCTCTATAGCAATCAGCCCCAGCATTTT.

The CDR3: CASSPHRGNTEAFF. CDR3 in DNA: TGTGCCAGCAGCCCCCACAGGGGGAACACTGAAGCTTTCTTT. The rearrangement links TRBV11-3 to TRBJ1-1, with 7 bases that match TRBD1. This CDR3 spans 14 amino acids. Unmatched junction bases numbered 4, after V lost 5 bases and J lost 1 base. In germline, CDR1 is SGHNT, CDR2 YENEEA.

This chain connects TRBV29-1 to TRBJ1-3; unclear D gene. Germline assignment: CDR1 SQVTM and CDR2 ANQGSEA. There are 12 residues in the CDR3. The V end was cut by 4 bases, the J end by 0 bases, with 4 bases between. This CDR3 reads CSVGISGNTIYF. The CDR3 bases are TGCAGCGTTGGGATCTCTGGAAACACCATATATTTT.

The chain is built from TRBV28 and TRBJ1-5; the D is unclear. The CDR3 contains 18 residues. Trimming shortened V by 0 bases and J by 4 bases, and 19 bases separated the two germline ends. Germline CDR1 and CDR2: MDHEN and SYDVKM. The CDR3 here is CASSLWAAGTAPNQPQHF. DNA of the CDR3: TGTGCCAGCAGTTTATGGGCCGCCGGTACAGCTCCTAATCAGCCCCAGCATTTT.

CDR3 region: CASHMGPAYNEQFF. The CDR3 DNA is TGTGCCAGTCATATGGGACCCGCCTACAATGAGCAGTTCTTC. V is TRBV6-1 and J is TRBJ2-1; possibly TRBD1 or TRBD2 for D (5 bases each). The CDR3 is made up of 14 amino acids. Germline V gene data show CDR1 as MNHNS and CDR2 as SASEGT. Trimming left V 9 bases short and J 2 bases short, with 14 bases between.

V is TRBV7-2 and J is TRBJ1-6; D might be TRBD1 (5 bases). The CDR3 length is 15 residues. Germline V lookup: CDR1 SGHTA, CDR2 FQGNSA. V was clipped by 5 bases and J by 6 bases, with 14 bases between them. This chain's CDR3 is CASSPAAGGNSPLHF. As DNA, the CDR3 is TGTGCCAGCAGCCCCGCGGCGGGGGGTAATTCACCCCTCCACTTT.

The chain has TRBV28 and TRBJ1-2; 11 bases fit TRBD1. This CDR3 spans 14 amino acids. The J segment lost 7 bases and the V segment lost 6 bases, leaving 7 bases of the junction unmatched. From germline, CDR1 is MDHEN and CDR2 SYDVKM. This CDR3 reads CASRVRTGGSGYTF. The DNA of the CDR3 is TGTGCCAGCAGAGTTCGGACAGGGGGCAGTGGCTACACCTTC.

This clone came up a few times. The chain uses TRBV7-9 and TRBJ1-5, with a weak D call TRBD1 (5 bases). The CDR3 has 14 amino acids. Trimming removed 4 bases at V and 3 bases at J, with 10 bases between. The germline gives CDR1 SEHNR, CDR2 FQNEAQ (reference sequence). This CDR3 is CASSSSRDNQPQHF. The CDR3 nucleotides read TGTGCCAGCAGCTCCAGCAGGGACAATCAGCCCCAGCATTTT.

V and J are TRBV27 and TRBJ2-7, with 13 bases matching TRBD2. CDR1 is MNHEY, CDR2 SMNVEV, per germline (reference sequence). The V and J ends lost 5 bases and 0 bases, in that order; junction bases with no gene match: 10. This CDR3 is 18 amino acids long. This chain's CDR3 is CASSRRTSGSKGSYEQYF. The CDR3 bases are TGTGCCAGCAGTAGAAGGACTAGCGGGAGTAAGGGCTCCTACGAGCAGTACTTC.

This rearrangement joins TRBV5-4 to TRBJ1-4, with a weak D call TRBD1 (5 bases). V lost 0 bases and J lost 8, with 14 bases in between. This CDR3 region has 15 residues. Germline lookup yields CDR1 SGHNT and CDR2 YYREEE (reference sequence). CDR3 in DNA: TGTGCCAGCAGCTTGGCAGAGGACGGGGGAGAAAAACTGTTTTTT. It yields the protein CASSLAEDGGEKLFF.

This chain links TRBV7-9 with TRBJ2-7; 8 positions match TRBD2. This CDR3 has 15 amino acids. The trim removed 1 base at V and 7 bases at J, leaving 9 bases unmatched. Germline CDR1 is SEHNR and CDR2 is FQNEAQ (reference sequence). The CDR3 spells CASSLGAAGEGEQYF. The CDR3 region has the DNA TGTGCCAGCAGCTTAGGGGCAGCGGGAGAGGGGGAGCAGTACTTC. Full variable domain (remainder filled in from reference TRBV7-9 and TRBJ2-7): DTGVSQNPRHKITKRGQNVTFRCDPISEHNRLYWYRQTLGQGPEFLTYFQNEAQLEKSRLLSDRFSAERPKGSFSTLEIQRTEQGDSAMYLCASSLGAAGEGEQYFGPGTRLTVT.

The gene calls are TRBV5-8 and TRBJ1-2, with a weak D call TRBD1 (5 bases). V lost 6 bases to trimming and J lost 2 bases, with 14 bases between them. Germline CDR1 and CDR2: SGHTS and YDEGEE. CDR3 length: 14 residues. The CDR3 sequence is CASKSPGGNYGYTF. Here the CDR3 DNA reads TGTGCCAGCAAAAGCCCGGGGGGGAACTATGGCTACACCTTC.